This note documents a single T cell receptor (beta chain) sequence. The antigen is undetermined. The source of the sample is a study of T cell responses to AZD1222 COVID-19 vaccine. Notes on the study in general: At baseline, seropositivity was found in only a handful of AZD1222 recipients. Clonal diversity may have been underestimated, and the donors were mostly white British, with more females than males. In the spike-specific TCR repertoire, nearly half reportedly target unmutated variant regions. Compared with day 0, the breadth and depth of the Spike-specific TCR repertoire rose significantly after two doses of AZD1222.

The CDR3 extends over 15 amino acids. Per germline, CDR1 SGHTA and CDR2 FQGNSA. The V end lost 4 bases, the J end lost 4 bases, and 11 bases lay between the germline ends. TCRdb keeps only in-frame clones here, not all; method: immunoSEQ multiplex PCR. The sample records 140,000 to 150,000 clones, over 75% being singletons. This chain connects TRBV7-2 to TRBJ2-6; TRBD1 might be the D (5 bases). The TCR was taken from an adult in good health. The specimen comprised peripheral blood, sampled on day 0 of AZD1222 vaccination. CDR3 protein: CASSSQGTGANVLTF. CDR3 bases: TGTGCCAGCAGCTCCCAGGGTACAGGGGCCAACGTCCTGACTTTC.